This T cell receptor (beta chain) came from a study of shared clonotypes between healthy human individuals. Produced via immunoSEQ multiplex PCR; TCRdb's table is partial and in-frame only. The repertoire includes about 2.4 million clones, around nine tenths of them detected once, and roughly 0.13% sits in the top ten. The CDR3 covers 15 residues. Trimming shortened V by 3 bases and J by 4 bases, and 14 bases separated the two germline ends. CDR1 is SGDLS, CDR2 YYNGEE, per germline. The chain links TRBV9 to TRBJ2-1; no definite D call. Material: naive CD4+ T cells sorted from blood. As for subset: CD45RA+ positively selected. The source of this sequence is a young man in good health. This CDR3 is CASSAAGSTYNEQFF. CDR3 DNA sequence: TGTGCCAGCAGCGCGGCAGGTTCTACATACAATGAGCAGTTCTTC.